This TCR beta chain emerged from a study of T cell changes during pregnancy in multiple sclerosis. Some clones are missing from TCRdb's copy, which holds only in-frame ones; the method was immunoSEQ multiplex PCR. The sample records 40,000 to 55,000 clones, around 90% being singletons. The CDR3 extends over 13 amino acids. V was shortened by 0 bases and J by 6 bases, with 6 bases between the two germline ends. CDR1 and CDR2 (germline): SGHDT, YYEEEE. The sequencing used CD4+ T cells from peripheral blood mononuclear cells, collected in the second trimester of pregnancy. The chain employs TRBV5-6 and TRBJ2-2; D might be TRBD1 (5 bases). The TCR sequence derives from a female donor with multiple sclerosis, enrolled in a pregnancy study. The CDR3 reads CASSLGRAGELFF. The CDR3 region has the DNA TGTGCCAGCAGCTTGGGCAGGGCCGGGGAGCTGTTTTTT.